A selection of T cell receptor beta chains follows, all from one sample in a study of sequential checkpoint blockade in melanoma. Profiled with immunoSEQ multiplex PCR; TCRdb holds only in-frame clones, not every one. This table has 40,000 or so clones, 70% to 90% appearing once. Sequencing was performed on CD8+ T cells sorted from blood (inferred from file names), taken from a patient given nivolumab and ipilimumab in sequence. Receptors were obtained from a human donor with melanoma. Each CDR3 is given with its conserved first and last residue. Each record gives: J gene, V gene, D gene, clone size, CDR3 protein, CDR3 DNA. D genes are given only for firm matches. Some rows have no size entry. The others give once, few or many, or a class for an expanded clone.

J: TRBJ2-2; V: TRBV4-2; D: .; size: .; CDR3: CASSQVSGQNTGELFF; DNA: TGTGCCAGCAGCCAAGTGTCGGGACAAAACACCGGGGAGCTGTTTTTT
J: TRBJ2-7; V: TRBV7-8; D: .; size: .; CDR3: CASSSPTGLEGEQYF; DNA: TGTGCCAGCAGCTCGCCAACAGGGTTGGAAGGCGAGCAGTACTTC
J: TRBJ2-2; V: TRBV9; D: TRBD1; size: once; CDR3: CASSIPGTGVDTGELFF; DNA: TGTGCCAGCAGCATCCCCGGGACAGGGGTAGACACCGGGGAGCTGTTTTTT
J: TRBJ2-7; V: TRBV5-1; D: TRBD2; size: .; CDR3: CASSLESLAGGTHEQYF; DNA: TGCGCCAGCAGCTTGGAGAGTCTAGCGGGAGGAACCCACGAGCAGTACTTC
J: TRBJ1-2; V: TRBV2; D: .; size: .; CDR3: CASSDQAESYGYTF; DNA: TGTGCCAGCAGTGACCAGGCAGAGAGCTATGGCTACACCTTC
J: TRBJ1-3; V: TRBV19; D: .; size: .; CDR3: CASSRDSQAVSGNTIYF; DNA: TGTGCCAGTAGTAGGGACTCACAGGCTGTCTCTGGAAACACCATATATTTT
J: TRBJ2-1; V: TRBV7-9; D: TRBD1; size: .; CDR3: CASSLAGQGAYNEQFF; DNA: TGTGCCAGCAGCTTAGCGGGACAGGGGGCTTACAATGAGCAGTTCTTC
J: TRBJ1-1; V: TRBV9; D: .; size: .; CDR3: CASSVGGGTAEAFF; DNA: TGTGCCAGCAGCGTAGGTGGGGGGACGGCTGAAGCTTTCTTT
J: TRBJ2-7; V: TRBV10-2; D: TRBD1; size: .; CDR3: CASYAGTGPVEQYF; DNA: TGCGCCAGTTACGCCGGGACAGGCCCGGTGGAGCAGTACTTC
J: TRBJ1-2; V: TRBV6-6; D: TRBD1; size: medium-sized; CDR3: CASSYRLDRDEYTF; DNA: TGTGCCAGCAGTTACCGCCTCGACAGGGACGAATACACCTTC
J: TRBJ1-4; V: TRBV19; D: TRBD1; size: .; CDR3: CASSLTGGAEKLFF; DNA: TGTGCCAGTAGTCTGACAGGGGGCGCGGAAAAACTGTTTTTT
J: TRBJ1-6; V: TRBV7-3; D: .; size: once; CDR3: CASSLTSRVNNSPLHF; DNA: TGTGCCAGCAGCTTAACGAGCAGGGTGAATAATTCACCCCTCCACTTT
J: TRBJ2-2; V: TRBV28; D: .; size: .; CDR3: CASSSGLNTGELFF; DNA: TGTGCCAGCAGCTCGGGACTCAACACCGGGGAGCTGTTTTTT
J: TRBJ1-2; V: TRBV27; D: TRBD1; size: .; CDR3: CASRTGGRGYTF; DNA: TGTGCCAGCAGGACAGGGGGTAGGGGCTACACCTTC
J: TRBJ2-7; V: TRBV5-4; D: .; size: .; CDR3: CASSLISGYEQYF; DNA: TGTGCCAGCAGCTTGATTAGCGGCTACGAGCAGTACTTC
J: TRBJ2-7; V: TRBV10-3; D: TRBD2; size: .; CDR3: CATRGGPHGEQYF; DNA: TGTGCCACCCGGGGGGGTCCCCATGGCGAGCAGTACTTC
J: TRBJ2-7; V: TRBV4-1; D: .; size: .; CDR3: CASSQVLTASSYEQYF; DNA: TGCGCCAGCAGCCAAGTTCTGACAGCGAGCTCCTACGAGCAGTACTTC
J: TRBJ1-5; V: TRBV19; D: .; size: .; CDR3: CASTPIVGGASNQPQHF; DNA: TGTGCCAGTACCCCTATAGTCGGGGGAGCTAGCAATCAGCCCCAGCATTTT
J: TRBJ1-1; V: TRBV6-5; D: .; size: .; CDR3: CASSYGSFTEAFF; DNA: TGTGCCAGCAGTTACGGCAGTTTCACTGAAGCTTTCTTT
J: TRBJ2-1; V: TRBV9; D: TRBD2; size: few; CDR3: CASSVRREMSGNEQFF; DNA: TGTGCCAGCAGCGTAAGGCGGGAGATGTCTGGGAATGAGCAGTTCTTC
J: TRBJ2-7; V: TRBV19; D: TRBD1; size: .; CDR3: CASSLGRGSPYEQYF; DNA: TGTGCCAGTAGCCTCGGCAGGGGGTCTCCCTACGAGCAGTACTTC
J: TRBJ1-2; V: TRBV30; D: .; size: .; CDR3: CAWSAGGNYGYTF; DNA: TGTGCCTGGAGTGCCGGCGGAAACTATGGCTACACCTTC
J: TRBJ1-1; V: TRBV30; D: .; size: .; CDR3: CAWSPGRGGADTEAFF; DNA: TGTGCCTGGAGTCCGGGGAGAGGGGGGGCGGACACTGAAGCTTTCTTT
J: TRBJ1-1; V: TRBV14; D: TRBD1; size: .; CDR3: CASSQDRGQVF; DNA: TGTGCCAGCAGCCAAGATAGAGGACAGGTCTTT
J: TRBJ2-1; V: TRBV7-6; D: TRBD1; size: .; CDR3: CASSLDWSGGSSNEQFF; DNA: TGTGCCAGCAGCTTAGATTGGTCAGGGGGATCCTCCAATGAGCAGTTCTTC
J: TRBJ2-1; V: TRBV7-9; D: TRBD2; size: .; CDR3: CASSLAGGPSNEQFF; DNA: TGTGCCAGCAGCTTAGCGGGAGGGCCTTCGAATGAGCAGTTCTTC
J: TRBJ2-2; V: TRBV7-9; D: .; size: .; CDR3: CASSLTGDPTGELFF; DNA: TGTGCCAGCAGCTTAACGGGAGATCCCACCGGGGAGCTGTTTTTT
J: TRBJ2-1; V: TRBV4-1; D: TRBD1; size: .; CDR3: CASSQTPGQGYDNEQFF; DNA: TGCGCCAGCAGCCAAACTCCCGGACAGGGGTACGACAATGAGCAGTTCTTC
J: TRBJ1-5; V: TRBV6-5; D: .; size: .; CDR3: CASSYSGQGSQPQHF; DNA: TGTGCCAGCAGTTACTCGGGGCAGGGCAGTCAGCCCCAGCATTTT
J: TRBJ1-2; V: TRBV2; D: .; size: once; CDR3: CASSEALVGDYGYTF; DNA: TGTGCCAGCAGTGAAGCGCTTGTGGGCGACTATGGCTACACCTTC
J: TRBJ2-1; V: TRBV7-9; D: .; size: .; CDR3: CASTRNNEQFF; DNA: TGTGCCAGCACCAGAAACAATGAGCAGTTCTTC
J: TRBJ2-7; V: TRBV27; D: TRBD1; size: .; CDR3: CASSSGTGPYEQYF; DNA: TGTGCCAGCAGCTCCGGGACAGGTCCCTACGAGCAGTACTTC
J: TRBJ1-5; V: TRBV6-5; D: .; size: .; CDR3: CASSYMQGSQPQHF; DNA: TGTGCCAGCAGTTACATGCAGGGTAGCCAGCCCCAGCATTTT
J: TRBJ2-7; V: TRBV11-2; D: TRBD2; size: .; CDR3: CASSQKAGGPYEQYF; DNA: TGTGCCAGCAGCCAAAAAGCGGGAGGCCCCTACGAGCAGTACTTC
J: TRBJ1-1; V: TRBV4-3; D: .; size: .; CDR3: CASSQEERTEAFF; DNA: TGCGCCAGCAGCCAAGAGGAGCGGACTGAAGCTTTCTTT
J: TRBJ2-1; V: TRBV27; D: TRBD2; size: .; CDR3: CASSLAGGGYEQFF; DNA: TGTGCCAGCAGTTTAGCGGGAGGAGGGTATGAGCAGTTCTTC
J: TRBJ2-1; V: TRBV7-9; D: TRBD2; size: .; CDR3: CASSRGLEVIQFF; DNA: TGTGCCAGCAGCCGCGGACTAGAAGTAATCCAGTTCTTC
J: TRBJ2-7; V: TRBV14; D: TRBD2; size: .; CDR3: CASSRLRAGSSYEQYF; DNA: TGTGCCAGCAGCCGCCTCAGAGCGGGAAGCTCCTACGAGCAGTACTTC
J: TRBJ2-1; V: TRBV19; D: .; size: once; CDR3: CASGSGGRSSYNEQFF; DNA: TGTGCCAGTGGGTCGGGGGGCCGGAGCTCCTACAATGAGCAGTTCTTC
J: TRBJ1-1; V: TRBV28; D: .; size: few; CDR3: CASSFLNTEAFF; DNA: TGTGCCAGCAGTTTCCTAAACACTGAAGCTTTCTTT
J: TRBJ2-1; V: TRBV5-1; D: TRBD1; size: .; CDR3: CASSPSTGGFYNEQFF; DNA: TGCGCCAGCAGCCCTTCGACAGGGGGCTTCTACAATGAGCAGTTCTTC
J: TRBJ2-1; V: TRBV4-1; D: TRBD2; size: .; CDR3: CASSQVVGRAFGNEQFF; DNA: TGCGCCAGCAGCCAAGTGGTCGGGAGGGCCTTCGGCAATGAGCAGTTCTTC
J: TRBJ1-6; V: TRBV6-4; D: TRBD1; size: .; CDR3: CASSVTGTGNSPLHF; DNA: TGTGCCAGCAGTGTAACCGGGACAGGGAATTCACCCCTCCACTTT
J: TRBJ2-7; V: TRBV2; D: .; size: .; CDR3: CASSAGFSAEQYF; DNA: TGTGCCAGCAGTGCGGGGTTCAGCGCCGAGCAGTACTTC
J: TRBJ1-4; V: TRBV28; D: .; size: .; CDR3: CASSRTATNEKLFF; DNA: TGTGCCAGCAGCCGGACAGCAACTAATGAAAAACTGTTTTTT
J: TRBJ2-7; V: TRBV29-1; D: .; size: .; CDR3: CSALGGTYEQYF; DNA: TGCAGCGCCCTCGGGGGTACCTACGAGCAGTACTTC
J: TRBJ2-1; V: TRBV10-1; D: TRBD1; size: .; CDR3: CASSALAGQGTPPYNEQFF; DNA: TGCGCCAGCAGTGCTCTTGCGGGACAGGGAACCCCTCCTTACAATGAGCAGTTCTTC
J: TRBJ2-3; V: TRBV28; D: TRBD2; size: .; CDR3: CASSLTSGRAPSADTQYF; DNA: TGTGCCAGCAGTTTAACTAGCGGGAGGGCCCCCTCCGCAGATACGCAGTATTTT